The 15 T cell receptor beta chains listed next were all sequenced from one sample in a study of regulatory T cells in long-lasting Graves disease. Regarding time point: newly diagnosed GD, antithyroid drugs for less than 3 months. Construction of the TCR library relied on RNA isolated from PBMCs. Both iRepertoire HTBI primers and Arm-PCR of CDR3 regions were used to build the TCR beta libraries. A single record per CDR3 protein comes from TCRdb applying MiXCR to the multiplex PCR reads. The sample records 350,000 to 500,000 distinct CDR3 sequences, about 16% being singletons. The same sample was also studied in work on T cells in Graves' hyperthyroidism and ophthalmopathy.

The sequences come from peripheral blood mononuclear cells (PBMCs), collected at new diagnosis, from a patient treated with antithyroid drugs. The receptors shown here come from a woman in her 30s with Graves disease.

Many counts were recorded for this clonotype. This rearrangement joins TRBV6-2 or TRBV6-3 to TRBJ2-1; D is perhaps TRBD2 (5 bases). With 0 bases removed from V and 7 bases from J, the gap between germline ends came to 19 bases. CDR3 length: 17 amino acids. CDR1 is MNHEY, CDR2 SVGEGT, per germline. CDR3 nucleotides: TGTGCCAGCAGTTACTCGAATTTCGGAGGATCCAGGAATGAGCAGTTCTTC. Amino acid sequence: CASSYSNFGGSRNEQFF.

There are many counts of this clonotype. The CDR3 here is CSAREGGRLAGANVLTF. The CDR3 bases are TGCAGTGCTAGAGAAGGCGGGAGACTGGCTGGGGCCAACGTCCTGACTTTC. The chain employs TRBV20-1 and TRBJ2-6, with 7 bases matching TRBD2. CDR3 length equals 17 residues. With V trimmed by 0 bases and J by 2 bases, 7 bases remained unmatched. Germline V gene data show CDR1 as DFQATT and CDR2 as SNEGSKA (reference sequence).

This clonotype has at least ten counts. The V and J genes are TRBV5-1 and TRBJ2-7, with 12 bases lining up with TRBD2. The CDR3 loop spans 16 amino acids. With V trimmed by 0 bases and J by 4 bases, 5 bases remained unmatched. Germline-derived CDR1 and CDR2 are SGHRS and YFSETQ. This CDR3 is CASSLGLAGVGYEQYF. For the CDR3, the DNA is TGCGCCAGCAGCTTGGGACTAGCGGGAGTTGGATACGAGCAGTACTTC.

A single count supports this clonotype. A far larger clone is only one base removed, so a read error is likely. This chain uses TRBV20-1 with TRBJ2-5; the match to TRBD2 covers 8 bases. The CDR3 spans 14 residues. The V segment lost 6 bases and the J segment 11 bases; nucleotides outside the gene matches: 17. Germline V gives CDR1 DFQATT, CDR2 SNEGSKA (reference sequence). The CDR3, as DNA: TGCAGTGCACCCGGGACTAGGAGTGGCAATGAGCAGTACTTC. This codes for CSAPGTRSGNEQYF.

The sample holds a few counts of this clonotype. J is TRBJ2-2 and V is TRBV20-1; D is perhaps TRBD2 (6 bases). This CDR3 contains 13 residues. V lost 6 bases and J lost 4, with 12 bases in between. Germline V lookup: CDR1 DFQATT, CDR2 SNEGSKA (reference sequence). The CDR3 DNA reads TGCAGTGCGGGAGGTATTCCCACCGGGGAGCTGTTTTTT. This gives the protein CSAGGIPTGELFF.

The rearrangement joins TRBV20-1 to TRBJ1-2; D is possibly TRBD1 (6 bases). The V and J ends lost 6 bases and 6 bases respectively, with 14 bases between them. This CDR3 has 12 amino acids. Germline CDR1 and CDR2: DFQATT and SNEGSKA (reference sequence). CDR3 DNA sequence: TGCAGTGCAGCGGACAGCGGCGATGGCTACACCTTC. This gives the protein CSAADSGDGYTF.

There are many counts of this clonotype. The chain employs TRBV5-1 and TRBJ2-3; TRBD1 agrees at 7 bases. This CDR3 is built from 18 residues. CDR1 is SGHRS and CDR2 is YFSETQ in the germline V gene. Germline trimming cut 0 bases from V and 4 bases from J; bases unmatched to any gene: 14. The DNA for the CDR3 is TGCGCCAGCAGCTTGGCCCGACAGGGCTGGGGTTTAGCAGATACGCAGTATTTT. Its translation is CASSLARQGWGLADTQYF. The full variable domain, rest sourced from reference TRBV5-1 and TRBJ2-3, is KAGVTQTPRYLIKTRGQQVTLSCSPISGHRSVSWYQQTPGQGLQFLFEYFSETQRNKGNFPGRFSGRQFSNSRSEMNVSTLELGDSALYLCASSLARQGWGLADTQYFGPGTRLTVL.

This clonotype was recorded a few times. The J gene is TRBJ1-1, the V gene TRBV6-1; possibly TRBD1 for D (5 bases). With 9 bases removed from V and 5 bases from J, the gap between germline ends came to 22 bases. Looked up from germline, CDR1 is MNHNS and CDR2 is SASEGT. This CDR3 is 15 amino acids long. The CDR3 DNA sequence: TGTGCCAGTCATCCGGGACCCACCCCAGGAACTGAAGCTTTCTTT. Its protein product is CASHPGPTPGTEAFF.

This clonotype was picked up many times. For the CDR3, the DNA is TGCAGTGCTCCCACGGGGCTTGGACAAGAAGCTTTCTTT. This sequence encodes CSAPTGLGQEAFF. The chain employs TRBV20-1 and TRBJ1-1, with a possible D match to TRBD1 (5 bases). The V end was cut by 5 bases, the J end by 8 bases, with 18 bases between. The V gene's germline CDR1 is DFQATT and CDR2 SNEGSKA (reference sequence). The CDR3 contains 13 residues.

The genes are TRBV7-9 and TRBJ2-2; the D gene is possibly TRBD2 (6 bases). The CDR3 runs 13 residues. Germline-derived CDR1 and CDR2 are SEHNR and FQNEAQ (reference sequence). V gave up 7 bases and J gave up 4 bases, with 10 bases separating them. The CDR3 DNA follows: TGTGCCAGCACCCCCGGGGGCACCGGGGAGCTGTTTTTT. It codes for CASTPGGTGELFF.

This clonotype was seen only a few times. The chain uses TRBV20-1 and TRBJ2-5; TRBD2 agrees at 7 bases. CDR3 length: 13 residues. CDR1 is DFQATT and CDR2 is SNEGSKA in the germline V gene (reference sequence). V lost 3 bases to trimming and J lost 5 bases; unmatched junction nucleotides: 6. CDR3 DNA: TGCAGTGCTAGCGCGGGAGTACGGGAGACCCAGTACTTC. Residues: CSASAGVRETQYF.

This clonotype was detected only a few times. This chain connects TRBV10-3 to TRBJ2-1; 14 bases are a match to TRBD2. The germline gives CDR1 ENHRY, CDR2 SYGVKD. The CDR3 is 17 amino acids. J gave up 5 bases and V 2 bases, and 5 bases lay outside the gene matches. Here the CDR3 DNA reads TGTGCCATCAGTGAGCGGACTAGCGGGAGGTTCCACAATGAGCAGTTCTTC. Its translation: CAISERTSGRFHNEQFF.

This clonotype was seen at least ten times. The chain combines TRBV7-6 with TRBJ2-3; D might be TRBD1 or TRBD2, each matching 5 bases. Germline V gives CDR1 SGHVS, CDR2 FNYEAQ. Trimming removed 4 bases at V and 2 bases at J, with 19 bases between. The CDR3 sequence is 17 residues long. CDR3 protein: CASSYGMGVRPTDTQYF. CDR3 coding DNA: TGTGCCAGCAGCTACGGGATGGGGGTCAGGCCCACAGATACGCAGTATTTT.

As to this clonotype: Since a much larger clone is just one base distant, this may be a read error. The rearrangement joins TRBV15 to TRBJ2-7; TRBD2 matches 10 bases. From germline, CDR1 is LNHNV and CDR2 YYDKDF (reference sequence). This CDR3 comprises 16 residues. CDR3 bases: TGTGCCACCGGCAGAGATCTAGCGGGAGCTTCCTACGAGCAGTACTTC. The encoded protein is CATGRDLAGASYEQYF.

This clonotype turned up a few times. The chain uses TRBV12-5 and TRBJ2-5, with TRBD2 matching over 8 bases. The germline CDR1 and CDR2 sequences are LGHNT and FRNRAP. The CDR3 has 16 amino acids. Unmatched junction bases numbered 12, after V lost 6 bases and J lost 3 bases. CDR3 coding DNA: TGTGCTAGTGGCGGGACGGGAGGGAGGTTAGAAGAGACCCAGTACTTC. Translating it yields CASGGTGGRLEETQYF.